The text below deals with one T cell receptor (beta chain). The CDR3 has 13 amino acids. Germline lookup yields CDR1 KGHSH and CDR2 LQKENI. V was shortened by 4 bases and J by 4 bases, with 11 bases between the two germline ends. Assay: immunoSEQ multiplex PCR; the TCRdb copy retains only in-frame clones and omits some. The sample has under 75,000 clones, around 84% seen once. The record originates from a study of OX40 agonist ivuxolimab in advanced cancers. The clonotype was recovered from an adult with an advanced solid tumor such as melanoma, head and neck, liver or kidney cancer. V and J are TRBV18 and TRBJ2-7; no reliable D call. The sample here was CD4+ or CD8+ T cells sorted from blood, taken in a trial of the OX40 agonist ivuxolimab. This chain's CDR3 is CASSRARWYEQYF. The CDR3 coding sequence is TGTGCCAGCTCACGTGCGAGATGGTACGAGCAGTACTTC.